A single TCR beta chain is shown here with its context. Its antigen remains unknown. The CDR3 is 14 amino acids. Trimming removed 1 base from V and 5 bases from J; junction bases left unmatched: 4. Germline V gene lookup returns CDR1 KGHSH and CDR2 LQKENI. This sample is part of a study of cytomegalovirus exposure and HLA in healthy donors. Study-wide findings and caveats: Exclusion as indistinguishable affected some V segments, including TRBV6-2 and TRBV6-3. The authors listed roughly 150 TCR beta chains as cytomegalovirus-associated.

It was with 60 Vbeta and 13 Jbeta primers that the PCR ran. Produced via immunoSEQ multiplex PCR; TCRdb's table is partial and in-frame only. The top ten hold about 1.3% of the sample, which has 160,000 or so clones, approximately 80% seen once. The sample was PBMCs. This TCR was recovered from a woman between 45 and 65 years old in good health and CMV-seronegative. V is TRBV18 and J is TRBJ2-5; 7 bases align to TRBD2. The CDR3 nucleotides are TGTGCCAGCTCACCACTAGGGCGGGAGGAGACCCAGTACTTC. It specifies CASSPLGREETQYF.